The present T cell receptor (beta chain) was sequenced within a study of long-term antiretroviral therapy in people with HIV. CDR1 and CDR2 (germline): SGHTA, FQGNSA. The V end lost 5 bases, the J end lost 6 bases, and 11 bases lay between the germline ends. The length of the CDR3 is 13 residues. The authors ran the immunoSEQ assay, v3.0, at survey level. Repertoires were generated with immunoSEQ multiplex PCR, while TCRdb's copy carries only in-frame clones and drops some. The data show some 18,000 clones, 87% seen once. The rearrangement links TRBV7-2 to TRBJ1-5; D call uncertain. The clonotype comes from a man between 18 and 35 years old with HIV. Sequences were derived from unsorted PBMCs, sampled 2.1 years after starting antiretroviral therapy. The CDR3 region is CASSKGFSQPQHF. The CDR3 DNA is TGTGCCAGCAGCAAGGGATTCAGTCAGCCCCAGCATTTT.